A single sample gave rise to the 10 T cell receptor beta chains below, sequenced in a study of T cell repertoires in cytomegalovirus infection. These receptors' targets are unknown. In TCRdb, the reads were re-called with MiXCR into one record per CDR3 protein. The table lists 110,000 to 150,000 distinct CDR3 sequences, 32% of them singletons, with roughly 51% in the top ten. Material: CD8+ T cells from cultured PBMCs, obtained from culture after CMV antigen stimulation. These receptors were taken from a human donor in good health (CMV status not recorded). Some clones in this sample may be carry-over from other donors' samples.

This clonotype has a handful of counts. V usage is TRBV27 and J usage is TRBJ1-6, with D uncertain. Deletions cut 2 bases from V and 3 bases from J, with 8 bases between. The length of the CDR3 is 15 residues. The germline gives CDR1 MNHEY, CDR2 SMNVEV (reference sequence). The CDR3: CASSLRQDYNSPLHF. CDR3 DNA sequence: TGTGCCAGCAGTTTACGACAAGACTATAATTCACCCCTCCACTTT.

The gene calls are TRBV28 and TRBJ2-7; TRBD1 aligns across 11 bases. Germline lookup yields CDR1 MDHEN and CDR2 SYDVKM. Trimming cost V 5 bases and J 3 bases; bases outside gene matches: 9. The CDR3 has 16 amino acids. The chain's CDR3 is CASSPHGTGGFYEQYF. The CDR3 bases are TGTGCCAGCAGTCCTCATGGGACAGGGGGTTTCTACGAGCAGTACTTC.

V gene TRBV9 combines with J gene TRBJ2-7; TRBD1 matches 7 bases. V lost 3 bases and J lost 2; bases outside the gene matches: 8. Germline-derived CDR1 and CDR2 are SGDLS and YYNGEE. The CDR3 has 15 amino acids. The CDR3, as DNA: TGTGCCAGCAGCGGGAAGGGGGACAGAACCTACGAGCAGTACTTC. Translation: CASSGKGDRTYEQYF.

The chain uses TRBV4-1 and TRBJ2-2; 10 nucleotides match TRBD2. J was trimmed by 10 bases and V by 4 bases; bases with no gene match: 3. In germline, CDR1 is MGHRA, CDR2 YSYEKL. The CDR3 is 13 residues long. The CDR3 bases are TGCGCCAGCAGCCGTCTAGCGGGGGAGGAGCTGTTTTTT. Its protein product is CASSRLAGEELFF.

In DNA, the CDR3 is TGCGCCAGCAGCCAAAGACAGGGGGCCCCTGAAGCTTTCTTT. Protein sequence: CASSQRQGAPEAFF. J is TRBJ1-1 and V is TRBV4-1, with TRBD1 matching 10 bases. Per germline, CDR1 MGHRA and CDR2 YSYEKL. Unmatched junction bases numbered 3, after V lost 2 bases and J lost 6 bases. This CDR3 region has 14 residues.

This clonotype was counted ten times or more. The chain joins TRBV2 to TRBJ1-6; tentatively, D is TRBD1 (5 bases). V lost 6 bases and J lost 9, with 15 bases in between. Germline V CDR1 and CDR2: SNHLY, FYNNEI. The CDR3 is made up of 14 amino acids. In DNA, the CDR3 is TGTGCCAGCAGCGACGAAGGGGATGGTTCACCCCTCCACTTT. It codes for CASSDEGDGSPLHF.

This clonotype appeared a single time. This rearrangement joins TRBV5-1 to TRBJ1-1; weak D call: TRBD1 (6 bases). The V gene lost 4 bases and the J gene lost 2 bases, with 15 bases spanning the gap. The CDR3 contains 15 residues. Germline CDR1 and CDR2: SGHRS and YFSETQ. The CDR3 nucleotides read TGCGCCAGCAGCCTACAATGGGGGGGCAACACTGAAGCTTTCTTT. Translation: CASSLQWGGNTEAFF.

This clonotype has only a few counts. The chain links TRBV20-1 to TRBJ2-1; TRBD2 is a possible D gene (5 bases). V lost 5 bases to trimming and J lost 3 bases, with 17 bases between them. There are 15 residues in the CDR3. Germline V gene sequence: CDR1 DFQATT, CDR2 SNEGSKA (reference sequence). CDR3 protein: CSAVPLKGVYNEQFF. The CDR3 nucleotides read TGCAGTGCTGTCCCATTAAAGGGAGTCTACAATGAGCAGTTCTTC.

This sequence joins TRBV27 and TRBJ1-4; D gene uncertain. V was pared by 5 bases and J by 3 bases, with 10 bases between. The length of the CDR3 is 14 residues. Looked up from germline, CDR1 is MNHEY and CDR2 is SMNVEV (reference sequence). As DNA, the CDR3 is TGTGCCAGCAGTAGACATTGGGCTAATGAAAAACTGTTTTTT. Its translation: CASSRHWANEKLFF.

The chain has TRBV9 and TRBJ2-1; a possible D gene is TRBD1 (7 bases). Trimming removed 4 bases from V and 0 bases from J, with 17 bases in between. This CDR3 comprises 17 residues. Germline CDR1 reads SGDLS; CDR2 reads YYNGEE. CDR3 DNA sequence: TGTGCCAGCAGCCTCGCATCAGGGGGGAGCTCCTACAATGAGCAGTTCTTC. It translates to CASSLASGGSSYNEQFF.